What follows describes a single T cell receptor (beta chain). Recruits, aged about 18 to 90 years, lived in 24 US areas. This sample is part of a study of blood T cell repertoires in COVID-19. In the authors' workflow: Nucleated cell counts were estimated from reference gene primer amplification. The protocol was immunoSEQ multiplex PCR, while the TCRdb copy is restricted to in-frame clones and leaves out a portion. The V and J calls and the clone size are those of that table, but D and trimming were determined from the DNA. The sample includes about 220,000 clones, approximately 84% of them seen just once. This CDR3 is built from 15 residues. Germline V gene data show CDR1 as GTSNPN and CDR2 as SVGIG (reference sequence). V was clipped by 5 bases and J by 9 bases, with 22 bases between them.

The chain carries TRBV30 and TRBJ2-2, with D possibly being TRBD1 (6 bases). The clonotype was recovered from a man aged 40-50 years who had recovered from COVID-19. Sequencing was done on a sample of PBMCs or T cells enriched from blood (not recorded which). This chain's CDR3 is CAWRPTGQLKRELFF. The CDR3 DNA is TGTGCCTGGCGCCCTACGGGACAACTTAAAAGGGAGCTGTTTTTT.